A selection of T cell receptor beta chains follows, all from one sample in a study of Ad26.COV2.S vaccination and SARS-CoV-2 variants. Assay: immunoSEQ multiplex PCR; the TCRdb copy retains only in-frame clones and omits some. The sample lists about 350,000 clones; roughly 89% were seen once. Material: peripheral blood, obtained in a trial of Ad26.COV2.S vaccine versus placebo. Receptors were obtained from a person between 18 and 59 years old who received the Ad26.COV2.S COVID-19 vaccine or a placebo. CDR3s include the opening cysteine and the closing phenylalanine or tryptophan. D genes are given only for firm matches. Part of the rows lack a size; the others show once, few, many or a class for expanded clones.

d_gene: .; j_gene: TRBJ1-6; abundance: .; v_gene: TRBV7-9; CDR3aa: CASSRESSYNSPLHF; CDR3nt: TGTGCCAGCAGCCGGGAAAGCTCCTATAATTCACCCCTCCACTTT
d_gene: TRBD1; j_gene: TRBJ2-5; abundance: .; v_gene: TRBV12-5; CDR3aa: CASGSPGQGVETQYF; CDR3nt: TGTGCTAGTGGTTCACCGGGACAGGGAGTCGAGACCCAGTACTTC
d_gene: TRBD1; j_gene: TRBJ2-7; abundance: .; v_gene: TRBV9; CDR3aa: CASSVGTGGGEQYF; CDR3nt: TGTGCCAGCAGCGTGGGGACAGGGGGCGGCGAGCAGTACTTC
d_gene: TRBD1; j_gene: TRBJ2-5; abundance: .; v_gene: TRBV5-1; CDR3aa: CASSLTSGTGGETQYF; CDR3nt: TGCGCCAGCAGCTTGACCTCCGGGACAGGGGGAGAGACCCAGTACTTC
d_gene: .; j_gene: TRBJ2-7; abundance: .; v_gene: TRBV18; CDR3aa: CASSPPGAYEQYF; CDR3nt: TGTGCCAGCTCACCACCAGGAGCCTACGAGCAGTACTTC
d_gene: TRBD1; j_gene: TRBJ1-2; abundance: .; v_gene: TRBV6-1; CDR3aa: CASSEDGTGGGGYTF; CDR3nt: TGTGCCAGCAGTGAGGACGGGACAGGGGGTGGTGGCTACACCTTC
d_gene: .; j_gene: TRBJ2-3; abundance: once; v_gene: TRBV11-2; CDR3aa: CASSLDLATDTQYF; CDR3nt: TGTGCCAGCAGCTTAGACCTAGCAACAGATACGCAGTATTTT
d_gene: .; j_gene: TRBJ1-2; abundance: .; v_gene: TRBV5-1; CDR3aa: CASSLEGVSYGYTF; CDR3nt: TGCGCCAGCAGCTTGGAGGGCGTTTCCTATGGCTACACCTTC
d_gene: .; j_gene: TRBJ1-5; abundance: .; v_gene: TRBV15; CDR3aa: CATSRDGYSNQPQHF; CDR3nt: TGTGCCACCAGCAGAGATGGATATAGCAATCAGCCCCAGCATTTT
d_gene: .; j_gene: TRBJ1-5; abundance: .; v_gene: TRBV3-1/TRBV3-2; CDR3aa: CASSQEYVNQPQHF; CDR3nt: TGTGCCAGCAGCCAAGAGTACGTTAATCAGCCCCAGCATTTT
d_gene: TRBD2; j_gene: TRBJ2-7; abundance: .; v_gene: TRBV19; CDR3aa: CASSILAGAYEQYF; CDR3nt: TGTGCCAGTAGTATACTAGCGGGAGCGTACGAGCAGTACTTC
d_gene: TRBD1; j_gene: TRBJ2-5; abundance: .; v_gene: TRBV3-1/TRBV3-2; CDR3aa: CASSHDRTGRETQYF; CDR3nt: TGTGCCAGCAGCCACGATAGGACAGGGCGAGAGACCCAGTACTTC
d_gene: TRBD1; j_gene: TRBJ2-2; abundance: .; v_gene: TRBV4-2; CDR3aa: CASSQLRGRPAGELFF; CDR3nt: TGTGCCAGCAGCCAACTCAGGGGGCGTCCGGCCGGGGAGCTGTTTTTT
d_gene: TRBD1; j_gene: TRBJ1-1; abundance: .; v_gene: TRBV2; CDR3aa: CASSDVQGDEAFF; CDR3nt: TGTGCCAGCAGTGATGTACAGGGGGATGAAGCTTTCTTT
d_gene: .; j_gene: TRBJ2-2; abundance: .; v_gene: TRBV7-2; CDR3aa: CASSLVGGPPGELFF; CDR3nt: TGTGCCAGCAGCTTAGTAGGGGGGCCGCCCGGGGAGCTGTTTTTT
d_gene: .; j_gene: TRBJ1-6; abundance: .; v_gene: TRBV13; CDR3aa: CASSLRWAREGSPLHF; CDR3nt: TGTGCCAGCAGCTTACGGTGGGCCAGGGAAGGTTCACCCCTCCACTTT
d_gene: .; j_gene: TRBJ2-2; abundance: .; v_gene: TRBV19; CDR3aa: CATARRGDTGELFF; CDR3nt: TGTGCCACAGCCCGGAGGGGAGACACCGGGGAGCTGTTTTTT
d_gene: .; j_gene: TRBJ1-2; abundance: few; v_gene: TRBV7-9; CDR3aa: CASSLGLGDYGYTF; CDR3nt: TGTGCCAGCAGCTTAGGTTTAGGCGACTATGGCTACACCTTC
d_gene: .; j_gene: TRBJ2-1; abundance: .; v_gene: TRBV2; CDR3aa: CASSVNTNEQFF; CDR3nt: TGTGCCAGCAGTGTTAACACCAATGAGCAGTTCTTC
d_gene: TRBD2; j_gene: TRBJ2-1; abundance: .; v_gene: TRBV15; CDR3aa: CATSRAKTSGYNEQFF; CDR3nt: TGTGCCACCAGCAGAGCGAAGACTAGCGGTTACAATGAGCAGTTCTTC
d_gene: .; j_gene: TRBJ2-6; abundance: .; v_gene: TRBV10-1; CDR3aa: CASSEQSGANVLTF; CDR3nt: TGCGCCAGCAGTGAACAATCTGGGGCCAACGTCCTGACTTTC
d_gene: TRBD1; j_gene: TRBJ2-7; abundance: .; v_gene: TRBV7-2; CDR3aa: CASSSTTGWNEQYF; CDR3nt: TGTGCCAGCAGCTCCACGACAGGGTGGAACGAGCAGTACTTC
d_gene: .; j_gene: TRBJ2-2; abundance: .; v_gene: TRBV6-5; CDR3aa: CASSRRQERGELFF; CDR3nt: TGTGCCAGCAGTCGCCGACAGGAGCGCGGGGAGCTGTTTTTT
d_gene: TRBD2; j_gene: TRBJ2-2; abundance: .; v_gene: TRBV11-3; CDR3aa: CASSSSGRGTGELFF; CDR3nt: TGTGCCAGCAGCTCTAGCGGGAGAGGCACCGGGGAGCTGTTTTTT
d_gene: .; j_gene: TRBJ2-5; abundance: few; v_gene: TRBV29-1; CDR3aa: CSVEPSWEETQYF; CDR3nt: TGCAGCGTTGAGCCGTCCTGGGAAGAGACCCAGTACTTC
d_gene: .; j_gene: TRBJ2-7; abundance: .; v_gene: TRBV10-3; CDR3aa: CAISEGGTGQSYEQYF; CDR3nt: TGTGCCATCAGTGAGGGGGGGACGGGACAGTCCTACGAGCAGTACTTC
d_gene: TRBD2; j_gene: TRBJ2-1; abundance: .; v_gene: TRBV2; CDR3aa: CASSAGTSVYNEQFF; CDR3nt: TGTGCCAGCAGTGCCGGGACTAGCGTCTACAATGAGCAGTTCTTC
d_gene: TRBD2; j_gene: TRBJ2-1; abundance: .; v_gene: TRBV7-9; CDR3aa: CASSLWAGGHNEQFF; CDR3nt: TGTGCCAGCAGCTTATGGGCGGGAGGGCATAATGAGCAGTTCTTC
d_gene: .; j_gene: TRBJ2-2; abundance: .; v_gene: TRBV9; CDR3aa: CASSVATNTGELFF; CDR3nt: TGTGCCAGCAGCGTAGCTACCAACACCGGGGAGCTGTTTTTT
d_gene: .; j_gene: TRBJ1-6; abundance: .; v_gene: TRBV2; CDR3aa: CASSVPEQGSPLHF; CDR3nt: TGTGCCAGCAGTGTACCGGAGCAGGGGTCACCCCTCCACTTT
d_gene: .; j_gene: TRBJ2-3; abundance: .; v_gene: TRBV19; CDR3aa: CASSQTVTSTDTQYF; CDR3nt: TGTGCCAGTAGTCAGACGGTTACTAGCACAGATACGCAGTATTTT
d_gene: TRBD1; j_gene: TRBJ2-4; abundance: .; v_gene: TRBV6-2/TRBV6-3; CDR3aa: CASSYDSGQGEAKNIQYF; CDR3nt: TGTGCCAGCAGTTACGACTCCGGACAGGGTGAAGCCAAAAACATTCAGTACTTC
d_gene: .; j_gene: TRBJ2-1; abundance: few; v_gene: TRBV7-2; CDR3aa: CASSLVGLDEQFF; CDR3nt: TGTGCCAGCAGCTTGGTAGGGCTGGATGAGCAGTTCTTC
d_gene: .; j_gene: TRBJ2-7; abundance: .; v_gene: TRBV6-5; CDR3aa: CASSHNRDKTYEQYF; CDR3nt: TGTGCCAGCAGCCATAACCGGGACAAAACCTACGAGCAGTACTTC
d_gene: .; j_gene: TRBJ1-1; abundance: .; v_gene: TRBV7-8; CDR3aa: CASSLPLSTEAFF; CDR3nt: TGTGCCAGCAGCCTCCCCCTTAGCACTGAAGCTTTCTTT